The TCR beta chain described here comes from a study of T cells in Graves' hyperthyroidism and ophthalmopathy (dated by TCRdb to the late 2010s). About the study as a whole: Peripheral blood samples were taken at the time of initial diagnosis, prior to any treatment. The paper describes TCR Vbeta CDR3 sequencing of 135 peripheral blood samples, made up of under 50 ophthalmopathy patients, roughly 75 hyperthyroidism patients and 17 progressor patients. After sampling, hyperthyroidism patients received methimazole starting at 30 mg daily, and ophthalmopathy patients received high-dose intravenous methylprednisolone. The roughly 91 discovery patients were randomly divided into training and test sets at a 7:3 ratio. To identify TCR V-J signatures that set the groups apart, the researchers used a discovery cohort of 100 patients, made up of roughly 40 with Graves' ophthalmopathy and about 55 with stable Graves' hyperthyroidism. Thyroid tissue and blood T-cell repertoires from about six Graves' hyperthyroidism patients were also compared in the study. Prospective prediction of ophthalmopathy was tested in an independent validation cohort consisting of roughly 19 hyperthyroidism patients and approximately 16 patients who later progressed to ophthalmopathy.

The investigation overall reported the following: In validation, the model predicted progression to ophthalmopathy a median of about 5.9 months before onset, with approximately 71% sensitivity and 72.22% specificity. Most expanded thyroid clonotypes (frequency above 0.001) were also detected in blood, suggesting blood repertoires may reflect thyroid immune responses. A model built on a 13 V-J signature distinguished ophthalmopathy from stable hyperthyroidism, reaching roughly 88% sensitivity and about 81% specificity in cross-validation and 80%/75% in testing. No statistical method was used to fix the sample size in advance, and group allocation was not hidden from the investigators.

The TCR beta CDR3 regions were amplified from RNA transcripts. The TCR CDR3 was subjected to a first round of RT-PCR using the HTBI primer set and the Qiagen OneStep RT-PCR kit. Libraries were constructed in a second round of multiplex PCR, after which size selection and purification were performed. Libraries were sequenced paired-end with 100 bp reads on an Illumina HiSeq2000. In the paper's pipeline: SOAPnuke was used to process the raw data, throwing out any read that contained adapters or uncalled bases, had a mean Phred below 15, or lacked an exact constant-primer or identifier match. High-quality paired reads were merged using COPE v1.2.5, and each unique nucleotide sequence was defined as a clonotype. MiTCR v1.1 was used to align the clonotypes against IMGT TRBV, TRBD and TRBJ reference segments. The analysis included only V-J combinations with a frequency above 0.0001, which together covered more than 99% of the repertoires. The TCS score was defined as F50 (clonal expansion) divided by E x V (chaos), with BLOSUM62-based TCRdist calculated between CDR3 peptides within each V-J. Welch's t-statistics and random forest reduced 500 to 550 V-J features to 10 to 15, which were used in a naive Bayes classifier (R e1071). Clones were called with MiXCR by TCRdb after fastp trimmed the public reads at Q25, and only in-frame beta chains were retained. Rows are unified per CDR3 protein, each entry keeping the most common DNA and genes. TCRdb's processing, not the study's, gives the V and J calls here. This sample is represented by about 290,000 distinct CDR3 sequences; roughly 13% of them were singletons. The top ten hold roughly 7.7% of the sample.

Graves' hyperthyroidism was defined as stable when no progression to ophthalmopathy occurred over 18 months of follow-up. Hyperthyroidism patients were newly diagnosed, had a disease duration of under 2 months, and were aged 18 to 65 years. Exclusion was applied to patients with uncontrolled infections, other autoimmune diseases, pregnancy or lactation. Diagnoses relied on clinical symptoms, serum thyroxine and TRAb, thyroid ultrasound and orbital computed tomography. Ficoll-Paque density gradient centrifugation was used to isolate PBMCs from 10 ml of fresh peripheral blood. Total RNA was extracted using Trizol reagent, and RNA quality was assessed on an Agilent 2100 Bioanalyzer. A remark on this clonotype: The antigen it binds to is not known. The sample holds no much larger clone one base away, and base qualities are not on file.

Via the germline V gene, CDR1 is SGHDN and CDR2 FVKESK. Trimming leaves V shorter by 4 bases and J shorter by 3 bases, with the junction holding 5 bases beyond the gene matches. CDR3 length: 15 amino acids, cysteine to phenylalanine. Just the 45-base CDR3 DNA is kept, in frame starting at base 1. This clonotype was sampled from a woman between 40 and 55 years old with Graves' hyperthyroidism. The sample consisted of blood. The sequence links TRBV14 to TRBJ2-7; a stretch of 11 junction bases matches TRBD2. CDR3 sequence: CASSLSGRAFYEQYF. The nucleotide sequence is TGTGCCAGCAGCCTTAGCGGGAGGGCCTTCTACGAGCAGTACTTC.